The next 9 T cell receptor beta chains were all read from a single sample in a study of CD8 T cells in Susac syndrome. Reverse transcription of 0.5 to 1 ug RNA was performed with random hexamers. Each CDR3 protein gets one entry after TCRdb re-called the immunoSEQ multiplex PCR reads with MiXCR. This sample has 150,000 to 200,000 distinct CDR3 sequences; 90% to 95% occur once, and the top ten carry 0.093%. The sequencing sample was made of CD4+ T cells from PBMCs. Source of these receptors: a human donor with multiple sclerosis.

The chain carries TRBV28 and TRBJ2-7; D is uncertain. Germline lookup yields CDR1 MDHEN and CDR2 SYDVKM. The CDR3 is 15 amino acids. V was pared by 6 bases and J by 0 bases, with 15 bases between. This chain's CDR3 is CASSSQPYYSYEQYF. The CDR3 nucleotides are TGTGCCAGCAGCTCACAGCCTTACTACTCCTACGAGCAGTACTTC.

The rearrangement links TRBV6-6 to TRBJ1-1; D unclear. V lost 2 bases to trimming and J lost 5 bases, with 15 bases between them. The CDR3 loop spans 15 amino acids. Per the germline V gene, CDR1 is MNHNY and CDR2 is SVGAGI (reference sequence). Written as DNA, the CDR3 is TGTGCCAGCAGTTACCCCGCAGGTGTTGAAACTGAAGCTTTCTTT. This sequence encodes CASSYPAGVETEAFF.

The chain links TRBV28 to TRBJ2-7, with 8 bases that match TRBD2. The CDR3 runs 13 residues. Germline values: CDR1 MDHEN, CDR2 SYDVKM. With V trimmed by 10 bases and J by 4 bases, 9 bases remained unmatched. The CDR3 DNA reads TGTGCCACCACCCCGGGACTAGAGTACGAGCAGTACTTC. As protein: CATTPGLEYEQYF.

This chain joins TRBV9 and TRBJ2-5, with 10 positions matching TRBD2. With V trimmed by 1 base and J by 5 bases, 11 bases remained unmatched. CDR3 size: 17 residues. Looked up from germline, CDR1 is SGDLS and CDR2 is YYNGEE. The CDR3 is CASSVRPESGRGETQYF. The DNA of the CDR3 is TGTGCCAGCAGCGTACGGCCCGAGAGCGGGAGGGGCGAGACCCAGTACTTC.

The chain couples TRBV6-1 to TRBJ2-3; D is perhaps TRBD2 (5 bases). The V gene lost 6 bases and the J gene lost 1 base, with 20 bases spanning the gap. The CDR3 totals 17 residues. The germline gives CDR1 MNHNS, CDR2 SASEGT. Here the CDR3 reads CASSKPGFDVGTDTQYF. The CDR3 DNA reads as TGTGCCAGCAGCAAGCCGGGATTTGACGTCGGCACAGATACGCAGTATTTT.

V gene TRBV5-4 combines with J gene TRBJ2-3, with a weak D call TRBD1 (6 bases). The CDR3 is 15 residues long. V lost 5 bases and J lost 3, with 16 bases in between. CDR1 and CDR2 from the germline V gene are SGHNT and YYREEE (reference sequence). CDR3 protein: CASRRTGIKTDTQYF. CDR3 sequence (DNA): TGTGCCAGCAGGCGAACAGGGATTAAGACAGATACGCAGTATTTT.

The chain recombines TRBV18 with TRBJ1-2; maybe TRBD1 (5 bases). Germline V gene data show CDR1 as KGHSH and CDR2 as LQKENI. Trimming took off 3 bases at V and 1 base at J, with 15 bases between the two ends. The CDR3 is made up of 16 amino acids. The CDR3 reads CASSPGTVANNYGYTF. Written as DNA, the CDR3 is TGTGCCAGCTCACCGGGGACTGTGGCTAATAACTATGGCTACACCTTC.

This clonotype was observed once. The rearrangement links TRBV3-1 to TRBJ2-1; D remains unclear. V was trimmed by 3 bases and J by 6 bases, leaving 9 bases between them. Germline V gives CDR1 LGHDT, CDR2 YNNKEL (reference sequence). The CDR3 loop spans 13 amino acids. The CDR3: CASSQGDFNEQFF. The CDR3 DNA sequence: TGTGCCAGCAGCCAGGGCGACTTCAATGAGCAGTTCTTC.

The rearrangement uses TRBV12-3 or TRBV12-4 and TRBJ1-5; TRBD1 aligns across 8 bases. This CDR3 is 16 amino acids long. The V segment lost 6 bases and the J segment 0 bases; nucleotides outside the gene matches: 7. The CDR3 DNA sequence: TGTGCCAGCAGACGAAGTACAGGGGGTAGCAATCAGCCCCAGCATTTT. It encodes CASRRSTGGSNQPQHF.